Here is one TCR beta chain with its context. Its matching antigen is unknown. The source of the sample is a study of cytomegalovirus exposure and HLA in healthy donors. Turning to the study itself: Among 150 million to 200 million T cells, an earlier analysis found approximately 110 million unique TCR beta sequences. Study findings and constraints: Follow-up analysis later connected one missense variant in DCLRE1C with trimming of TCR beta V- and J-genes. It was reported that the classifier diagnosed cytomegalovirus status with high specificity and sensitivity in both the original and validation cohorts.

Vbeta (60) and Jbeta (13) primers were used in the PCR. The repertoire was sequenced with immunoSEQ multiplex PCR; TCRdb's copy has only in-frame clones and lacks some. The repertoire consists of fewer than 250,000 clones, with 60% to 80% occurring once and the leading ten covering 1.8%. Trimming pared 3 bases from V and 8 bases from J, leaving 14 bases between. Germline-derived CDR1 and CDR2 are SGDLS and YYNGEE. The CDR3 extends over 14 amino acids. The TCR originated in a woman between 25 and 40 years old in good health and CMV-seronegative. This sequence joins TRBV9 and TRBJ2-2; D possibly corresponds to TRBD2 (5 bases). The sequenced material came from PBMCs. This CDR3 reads CASSEGLDRGELFF. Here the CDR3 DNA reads TGTGCCAGCAGCGAAGGACTCGATCGAGGGGAGCTGTTTTTT.